This TCR beta chain was identified during a study of T cell responses to AZD1222 COVID-19 vaccine. Study conclusions and caveats: Once two AZD1222 doses were given, Spike-specific TCR breadth and depth went up. Repertoire sampling was restricted to post-peak T cell response timepoints. Vaccine-related CD4 TCRs covered spike, predominating at 160-218 and 743-854. Epitopes outside B.1.351 and B.1.1.7 mutated regions reportedly drew nearly half of spike TCRs.

Here immunoSEQ multiplex PCR was the method, and the copy in TCRdb shows in-frame clones only, minus some. The repertoire holds about 110,000 clones, approximately 86% seen once, with around 13% in the top ten. Comments on this clone: Its antigen is not identified.

V lost 0 bases to trimming and J lost 2 bases, with 8 bases between them. The germline CDR1 and CDR2 sequences are SGHRS and YFSETQ. The CDR3 has 15 amino acids. The clonotype comes from an adult in good health. The sample was peripheral blood, taken on day 0 of MenACWY control vaccination. This rearrangement joins TRBV5-1 to TRBJ1-4, with D unclear. CDR3 coding DNA: TGCGCCAGCAGCTTGGTTTCTGCCACTAATGAAAAACTGTTTTTT. Translated: CASSLVSATNEKLFF.